The present T cell receptor (beta chain) was sequenced within a study of T cells in Graves' hyperthyroidism and ophthalmopathy. Overall study findings and caveats: Ophthalmopathy was model-predicted a median about six months pre-onset.

The germline CDR1 and CDR2 sequences are LGHNA and YNFKEQ. Trimming took off 0 bases at V and 5 bases at J, with 19 bases between the two ends. There are 17 residues in the CDR3. There were TCR beta CDR3 regions amplified from RNA transcripts. TCR CDR3 underwent first-round RT-PCR with the HTBI primer set. MiXCR, applied by TCRdb to the multiplex PCR reads, yields one record per CDR3 protein. The repertoire holds about 600,000 distinct CDR3 sequences, with roughly 16% as singletons. Concerning this clonotype: The target antigen is unknown.

This chain uses TRBV4-2 with TRBJ2-5, with D possibly called TRBD1 or TRBD2 (5 bases each). Sequencing was performed on blood. This sequence originates from a woman aged 40 to 55 with Graves' ophthalmopathy. The CDR3 sequence: CASSQDLSTVGEETQYF. CDR3 in DNA: TGTGCCAGCAGCCAAGATCTCTCAACGGTGGGGGAGGAGACCCAGTACTTC.